This TCR beta chain originates from a study of T-cell memory formation after mild COVID-19. Study as a whole: TCR clusters showed largely donor specificity.

5'RACE primed from the constant segment yielded TCR alpha and TCR beta cDNA libraries bearing sample barcodes and UMIs. TCRdb analysed the 5' RACE reads with MiXCR anew, one entry per CDR3 protein. The sample records roughly 550,000 distinct CDR3 sequences, approximately 20% being singletons. Overall study results and limits: Those CD4+ clones that contracted were mainly in CM and EM (CD8+ ones in EMRA). Certain responding clones were present in pre-infection memory, suggesting participation of cross-reactive memory.

A word on this clonotype: What it binds is not known. A read error may produce the germline difference seen at one junction end.

Germline V gene data show CDR1 as SSHAT and CDR2 as FNYEAQ (reference sequence). The CDR3 has 13 residues. Sequences were obtained from PBMCs or a T cell subset sorted from them (not recorded which). This chain connects TRBV7-7 to TRBJ2-3; unclear D gene. This receptor was obtained from an adult woman who had mild COVID-19 (a few samples of this study predate the infection). Cell type and time point are not known. The CDR3, as DNA: TGTGCTAGCAGCTTTTCCTTCACAGATACGCAGTATTTT. As protein: CASSFSFTDTQYF.